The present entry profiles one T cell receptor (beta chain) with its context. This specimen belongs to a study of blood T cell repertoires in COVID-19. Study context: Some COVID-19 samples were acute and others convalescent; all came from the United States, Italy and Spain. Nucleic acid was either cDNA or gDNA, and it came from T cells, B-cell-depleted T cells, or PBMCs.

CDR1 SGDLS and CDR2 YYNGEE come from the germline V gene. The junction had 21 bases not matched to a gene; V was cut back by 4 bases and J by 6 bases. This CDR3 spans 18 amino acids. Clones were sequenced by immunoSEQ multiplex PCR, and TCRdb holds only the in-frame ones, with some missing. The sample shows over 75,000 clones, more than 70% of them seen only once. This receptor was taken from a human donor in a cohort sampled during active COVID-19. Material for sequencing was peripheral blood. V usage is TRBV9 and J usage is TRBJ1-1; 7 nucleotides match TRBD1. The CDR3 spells CASSPGGRGPRLLAEAFF. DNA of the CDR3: TGTGCCAGCAGCCCGGGAGGGAGGGGGCCACGGTTGTTGGCTGAAGCTTTCTTT.